The rows below give T cell receptor beta chains drawn from one sample of a study of cytomegalovirus exposure and HLA in healthy donors. Here immunoSEQ multiplex PCR was the method, and the copy in TCRdb shows in-frame clones only, minus some. The sample records about 130,000 clones, 70% to 85% being singletons. The sample was PBMCs. The receptors stem from a man aged 40-50 years in good health and CMV-seropositive. The CDR3 runs from the conserved cysteine through the conserved F or W. D genes are given only for firm matches. Clone sizes are given selectively: once, few, many, or a class where the clone is expanded.

j_gene,d_gene,v_gene,abundance,CDR3aa,CDR3nt
TRBJ2-3,TRBD1,TRBV9,NA,CASSEGTGVSTDTQYF,TGTGCCAGCAGCGAGGGGACAGGGGTGAGCACAGATACGCAGTATTTT
TRBJ1-1,NA,TRBV2,NA,CASAVRLDTEAFF,TGTGCCAGCGCCGTCAGGTTGGACACTGAAGCTTTCTTT
TRBJ2-2,TRBD2,TRBV7-2,NA,CASSPRTSGTGELFF,TGTGCCAGCAGCCCCCGGACTAGCGGCACCGGGGAGCTGTTTTTT
TRBJ1-2,NA,TRBV9,NA,CASSGGIRGYTF,TGTGCCAGCAGCGGCGGTATTCGGGGCTACACCTTC
TRBJ2-2,TRBD2,TRBV2,NA,CASRTSGLGELFF,TGTGCCAGCAGGACTAGCGGCTTGGGGGAGCTGTTTTTT
TRBJ1-1,NA,TRBV9,NA,CASSVEGLDDTEAFF,TGTGCCAGCAGCGTAGAAGGACTCGACGACACTGAAGCTTTCTTT
TRBJ1-1,NA,TRBV5-1,NA,CASSLMAGNTEAFF,TGCGCCAGCAGCTTGATGGCGGGGAACACTGAAGCTTTCTTT
TRBJ2-2,TRBD2,TRBV5-1,NA,CASSYVTSATGELFF,TGCGCCAGCAGCTATGTGACTAGCGCTACCGGGGAGCTGTTTTTT
TRBJ1-1,NA,TRBV5-1,once,CASSLEPGTEAFF,TGCGCCAGCAGCTTGGAGCCGGGGACTGAAGCTTTCTTT
TRBJ2-1,TRBD2,TRBV29-1,NA,CSVSPNGRDNEQFF,TGCAGCGTTAGCCCTAACGGGAGGGACAATGAGCAGTTCTTC
TRBJ2-7,TRBD2,TRBV10-3,NA,CAISALSSGRTYEQYF,TGTGCCATCAGTGCCTTATCTAGCGGGAGAACCTACGAGCAGTACTTC
TRBJ2-5,TRBD1,TRBV18,few,CASSNSGTGRGRETQYF,TGTGCCAGCTCCAATTCCGGGACAGGGAGGGGAAGAGAGACCCAGTACTTC
TRBJ2-1,NA,TRBV19,once,CASNNNPSYNEQFF,TGTGCCAGTAATAACAACCCGTCCTACAATGAGCAGTTCTTC
TRBJ1-1,TRBD1,TRBV9,NA,CASSAQGARRAEAFF,TGTGCCAGCAGCGCGCAGGGGGCCCGTAGGGCTGAAGCTTTCTTT
TRBJ2-3,NA,TRBV7-7,NA,CASSLGGINADTQYF,TGTGCCAGCAGCTTAGGCGGGATAAATGCAGATACGCAGTATTTT
TRBJ2-2,NA,TRBV7-9,NA,CASSPKTDYTGELFF,TGTGCCAGCAGTCCAAAGACAGACTACACCGGGGAGCTGTTTTTT
TRBJ1-1,TRBD1,TRBV11-3,NA,CASSLGQGENTEAFF,TGTGCCAGCAGCTTGGGACAGGGGGAGAACACTGAAGCTTTCTTT
TRBJ1-2,TRBD1,TRBV19,NA,CASSTGQGYGYTF,TGTGCCAGTAGTACCGGACAGGGCTATGGCTACACCTTC
TRBJ2-5,NA,TRBV14,NA,CASSARGAGNQETQYF,TGTGCCAGCAGCGCGAGGGGCGCGGGGAACCAAGAGACCCAGTACTTC
TRBJ1-4,NA,TRBV27,NA,CASSPGRGGEKLFF,TGTGCCAGCAGTCCGGGACGGGGAGGGGAAAAACTGTTTTTT
TRBJ2-2,TRBD2,TRBV27,once,CATQSGGRHTGELFF,TGTGCCACCCAATCCGGCGGGAGGCACACCGGGGAGCTGTTTTTT
TRBJ1-3,NA,TRBV6-1,NA,CASSWDNGNTIYF,TGTGCCAGCAGTTGGGACAACGGAAACACCATATATTTT
TRBJ2-7,NA,TRBV6-5,NA,CASSYSGAGALYEQYF,TGTGCCAGCAGTTACTCGGGTGCGGGGGCCCTCTACGAGCAGTACTTC
TRBJ2-7,TRBD1,TRBV27,NA,CASSSLQGLSYEQYF,TGTGCCAGCAGTTCCCTACAGGGGTTATCCTACGAGCAGTACTTC
TRBJ1-1,NA,TRBV10-3,NA,CAISTDKNTEAFF,TGTGCCATCAGCACGGACAAGAACACTGAAGCTTTCTTT
TRBJ2-5,TRBD2,TRBV28,NA,CASKPGGQETQYF,TGTGCCAGCAAACCGGGAGGCCAAGAGACCCAGTACTTC
TRBJ1-5,NA,TRBV6-5,NA,CASSPQRLSNQPQHF,TGTGCCAGCAGTCCCCAGCGCCTTAGCAATCAGCCCCAGCATTTT
TRBJ1-5,TRBD1,TRBV6-5,NA,CASGRQGHSNQPQHF,TGTGCCAGCGGCCGACAGGGTCATAGCAATCAGCCCCAGCATTTT
TRBJ1-2,NA,TRBV25-1,NA,CASSEIGGSVRGYTF,TGTGCCAGCAGTGAGATAGGGGGAAGTGTTAGGGGCTACACCTTC
TRBJ1-4,NA,TRBV7-9,NA,CASSLGAGSDEKLFF,TGTGCCAGCAGCTTAGGCGCAGGGTCGGATGAAAAACTGTTTTTT
TRBJ2-4,TRBD2,TRBV10-1,NA,CASSESGLAGNIQYF,TGCGCCAGCAGTGAGTCGGGACTAGCCGGAAACATTCAGTACTTC
TRBJ1-1,NA,TRBV7-2,NA,CASSRRGGTEAFF,TGTGCCAGCAGCAGGAGGGGGGGCACTGAAGCTTTCTTT
TRBJ2-7,NA,TRBV4-2,NA,CASSQVGRDPRYEQYF,TGTGCCAGCAGCCAAGTGGGGCGGGACCCACGCTACGAGCAGTACTTC
TRBJ2-7,TRBD2,TRBV4-2,NA,CASSQTRDYYEQYF,TGTGCCAGCAGCCAGACCCGGGACTACTACGAGCAGTACTTC
TRBJ2-3,NA,TRBV9,few,CASSVWRVADTQYF,TGTGCCAGCAGCGTATGGAGAGTCGCAGATACGCAGTATTTT
TRBJ1-1,NA,TRBV6-1,once,CASSQQSNTEAFF,TGTGCCAGCAGCCAACAGAGCAACACTGAAGCTTTCTTT
TRBJ2-7,TRBD2,TRBV2,NA,CASIPGTTYEQYF,TGTGCCAGCATTCCTGGGACTACCTACGAGCAGTACTTC
TRBJ2-7,NA,TRBV27,NA,CASSFGTWGAYEQYF,TGTGCCAGCAGTTTCGGCACCTGGGGAGCTTACGAGCAGTACTTC
TRBJ2-3,TRBD1,TRBV5-4,NA,CASSLQGLSTDTQYF,TGTGCCAGCAGCCTACAGGGGTTAAGCACAGATACGCAGTATTTT
TRBJ1-5,TRBD1,TRBV6-5,NA,CASSYRGTGGQPQHF,TGTGCCAGCAGTTACCGCGGGACAGGGGGACAGCCCCAGCATTTT
TRBJ2-7,TRBD1,TRBV9,NA,CASSVAPGTGAYEQYF,TGTGCCAGCAGCGTAGCCCCCGGGACAGGAGCTTACGAGCAGTACTTC
TRBJ1-2,NA,TRBV5-1,once,CASSPEAGELNYGYTF,TGCGCCAGCAGCCCGGAGGCAGGGGAACTTAACTATGGCTACACCTTC
TRBJ2-7,NA,TRBV5-1,NA,CASPGGRPYEQYF,TGCGCCAGCCCGGGGGGCAGACCCTACGAGCAGTACTTC
TRBJ1-2,TRBD1,TRBV28,once,CAIKRGPSNYGYTF,TGTGCCATCAAAAGGGGGCCCTCAAACTATGGCTACACCTTC
TRBJ2-1,TRBD2,TRBV5-1,few,CASSLNSGSNEQFF,TGCGCCAGCAGCTTGAATAGCGGGAGCAATGAGCAGTTCTTC